The 3 T cell receptor beta chains reported below all come from one sample, sequenced in a study of T cell repertoires in aging, cancer and after chemotherapy. TRB rearrangements spanning V, D and J were amplified using mixed TRB-A/B primers. MiXCR was run by TCRdb on the multiplex PCR reads, yielding one entry per CDR3 protein. The sample contains 10,000 to 13,000 distinct CDR3 sequences, 20% to 30% of which appear only once. Peripheral blood genomic DNA, not sorted cells or RNA, was the template. The sequenced material came from blood. These receptors were taken from a human donor in good health.

By its share, this clonotype is medium-sized. The rearrangement uses TRBV19 and TRBJ1-4, with D possibly TRBD1 on 5 matching bases. The V and J ends lost 5 bases and 8 bases respectively, with 15 bases between them. Germline V lookup: CDR1 LNHDA, CDR2 SQIVND (reference sequence). This CDR3 is 14 amino acids long. The CDR3 region has the DNA TGTGCCAGTAGTTACTCCGGGACTGAGGAAAAACTGTTTTTT. Its protein is CASSYSGTEEKLFF.

This clonotype was counted a few times. The rearrangement uses TRBV23-1 and TRBJ1-5, with TRBD1 matching over 8 bases. TRBV23-1 is an ORF, and what it does is uncertain. The CDR3 is 12 amino acids. This chain's CDR3 is CPDDRGHQPQHF. The CDR3 nucleotides read TGCCCCGATGACAGGGGACATCAGCCCCAGCATTTT.

The J gene is TRBJ1-6, the V gene TRBV6-1; 9 positions agree with TRBD1. The trim removed 8 bases at V and 5 bases at J, leaving 7 bases unmatched. This CDR3 spans 15 amino acids. The germline V gene has CDR1 MNHNS and CDR2 SASEGT. CDR3 sequence reads: CASGAGTGHNSPLHF. In DNA, the CDR3 is TGTGCCAGCGGGGCGGGGACAGGGCATAATTCACCCCTCCACTTT.